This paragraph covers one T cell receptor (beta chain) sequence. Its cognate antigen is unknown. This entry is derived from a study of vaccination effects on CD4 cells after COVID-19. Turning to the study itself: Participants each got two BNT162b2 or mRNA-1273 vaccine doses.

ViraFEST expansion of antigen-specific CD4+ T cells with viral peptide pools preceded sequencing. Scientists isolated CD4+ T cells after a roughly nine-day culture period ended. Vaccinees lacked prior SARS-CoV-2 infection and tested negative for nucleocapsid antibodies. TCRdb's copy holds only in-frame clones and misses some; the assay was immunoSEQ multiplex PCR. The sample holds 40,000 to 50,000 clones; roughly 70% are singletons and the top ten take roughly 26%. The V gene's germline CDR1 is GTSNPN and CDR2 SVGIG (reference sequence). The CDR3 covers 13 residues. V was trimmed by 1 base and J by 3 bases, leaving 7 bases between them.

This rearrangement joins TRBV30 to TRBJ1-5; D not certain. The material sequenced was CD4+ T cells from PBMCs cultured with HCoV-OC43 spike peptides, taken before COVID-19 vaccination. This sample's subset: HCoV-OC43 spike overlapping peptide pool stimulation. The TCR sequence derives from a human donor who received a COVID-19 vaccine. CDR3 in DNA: TGTGCCTGGAGTGATCAGGTCAATCAGCCCCAGCATTTT. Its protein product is CAWSDQVNQPQHF.